This T cell receptor beta chain stems from a study of blood T cell repertoires in COVID-19. Study as a whole: The samples span acute and convalescent COVID-19 from the United States, Italy and Spain. The analysed material was cDNA or gDNA that came from T cells, B-cell-depleted T cells, or PBMCs.

Original processing notes: Estimated nucleated cell counts came from reference gene primer amplification. The data were produced by immunoSEQ multiplex PCR, yet TCRdb's version contains in-frame clones alone and is incomplete. V and J calls and clone size are copied from that table; D and trimming were computed from the DNA. The table lists roughly 53,000 clones, over 75% of them singletons, with 14% in the top ten. The CDR3 is 9 residues long. The V gene's germline CDR1 is MRHNA and CDR2 SNTAGT. For this clone: One end of the junction varies from germline; a read error may be responsible.

The sequenced material came from peripheral blood. The rearrangement links TRBV6-4 to TRBJ1-1; 7 nucleotides match TRBD1. This sequence was found in a human donor in a cohort sampled during active COVID-19. The CDR3 nucleotides are TGTGCCATCGGACAGGCTCGCGGCTTT. It translates to CAIGQARGF.